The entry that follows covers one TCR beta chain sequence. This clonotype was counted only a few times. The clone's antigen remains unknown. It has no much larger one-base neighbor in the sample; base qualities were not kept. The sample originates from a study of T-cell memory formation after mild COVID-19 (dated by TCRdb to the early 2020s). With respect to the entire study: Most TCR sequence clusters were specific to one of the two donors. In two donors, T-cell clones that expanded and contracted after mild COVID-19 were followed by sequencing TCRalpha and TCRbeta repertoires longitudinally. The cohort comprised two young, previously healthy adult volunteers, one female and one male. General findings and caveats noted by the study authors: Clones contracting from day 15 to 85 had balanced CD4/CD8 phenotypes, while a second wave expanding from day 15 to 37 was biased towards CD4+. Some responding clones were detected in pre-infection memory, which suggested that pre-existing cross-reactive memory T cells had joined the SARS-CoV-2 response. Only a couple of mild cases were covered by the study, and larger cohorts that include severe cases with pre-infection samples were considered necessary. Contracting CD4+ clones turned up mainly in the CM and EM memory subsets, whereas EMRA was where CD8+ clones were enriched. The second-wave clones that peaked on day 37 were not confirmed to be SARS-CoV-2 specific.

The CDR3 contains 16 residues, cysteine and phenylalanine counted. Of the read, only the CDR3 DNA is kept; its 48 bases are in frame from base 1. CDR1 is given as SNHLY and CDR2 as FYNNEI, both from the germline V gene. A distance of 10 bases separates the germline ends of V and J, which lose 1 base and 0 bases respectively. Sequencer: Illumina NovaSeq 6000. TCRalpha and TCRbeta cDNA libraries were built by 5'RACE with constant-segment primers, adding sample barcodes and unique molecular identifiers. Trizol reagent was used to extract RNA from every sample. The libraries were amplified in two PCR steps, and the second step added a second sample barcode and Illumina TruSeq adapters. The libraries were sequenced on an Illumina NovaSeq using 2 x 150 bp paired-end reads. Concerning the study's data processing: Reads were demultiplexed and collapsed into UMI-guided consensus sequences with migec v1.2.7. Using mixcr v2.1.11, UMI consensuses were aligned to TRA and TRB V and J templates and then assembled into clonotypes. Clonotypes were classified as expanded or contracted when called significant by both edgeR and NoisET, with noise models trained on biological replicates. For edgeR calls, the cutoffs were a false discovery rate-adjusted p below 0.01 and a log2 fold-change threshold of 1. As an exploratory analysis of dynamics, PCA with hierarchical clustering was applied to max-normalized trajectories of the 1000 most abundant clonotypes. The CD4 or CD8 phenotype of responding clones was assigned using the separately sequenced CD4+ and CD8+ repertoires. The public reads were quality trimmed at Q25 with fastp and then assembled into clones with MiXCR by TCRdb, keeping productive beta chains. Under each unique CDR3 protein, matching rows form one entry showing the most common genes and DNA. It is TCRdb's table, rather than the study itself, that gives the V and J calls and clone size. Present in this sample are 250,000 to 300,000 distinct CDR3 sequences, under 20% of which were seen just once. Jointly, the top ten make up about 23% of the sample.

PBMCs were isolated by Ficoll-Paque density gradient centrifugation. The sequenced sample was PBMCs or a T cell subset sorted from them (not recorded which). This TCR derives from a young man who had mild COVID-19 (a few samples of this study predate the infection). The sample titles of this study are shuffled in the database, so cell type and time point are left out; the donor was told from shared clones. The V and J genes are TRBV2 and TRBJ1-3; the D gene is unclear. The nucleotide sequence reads TGTGCCAGCAGTGAAGAAGCACCGCCCTCTGGAAACACCATATATTTT. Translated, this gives CASSEEAPPSGNTIYF.